This entry describes one T cell receptor beta chain. The data belong to a study of blood T cell repertoires in COVID-19. Whole-study context: The cDNA or gDNA used as material had been derived from T cells, B-cell-depleted T cells, or PBMCs.

The CDR3 spans 17 residues. From germline, CDR1 is SGHNT and CDR2 YYREEE (reference sequence). Unmatched junction bases numbered 4, after V lost 0 bases and J lost 2 bases. Original methodology: The assay estimated nucleated cells by amplifying reference gene primers. The protocol was immunoSEQ multiplex PCR, while the TCRdb copy is restricted to in-frame clones and leaves out a portion. V and J calls and clone size are those listed in that table; D and trimming were worked out from the DNA. Counted here are roughly 130,000 clones, about 84% occurring once; the ten biggest clones make up about 12%. This receptor was identified in a woman aged 60-75 years with acute or convalescent COVID-19. The sample taken for sequencing was peripheral blood. This chain links TRBV5-4 with TRBJ2-6, with 8 bases fitting TRBD1. CDR3 bases: TGTGCCAGCAGCTTGGCCAGGGGGCGGGCTGGGGCCAACGTCCTGACTTTC. This sequence encodes CASSLARGRAGANVLTF.